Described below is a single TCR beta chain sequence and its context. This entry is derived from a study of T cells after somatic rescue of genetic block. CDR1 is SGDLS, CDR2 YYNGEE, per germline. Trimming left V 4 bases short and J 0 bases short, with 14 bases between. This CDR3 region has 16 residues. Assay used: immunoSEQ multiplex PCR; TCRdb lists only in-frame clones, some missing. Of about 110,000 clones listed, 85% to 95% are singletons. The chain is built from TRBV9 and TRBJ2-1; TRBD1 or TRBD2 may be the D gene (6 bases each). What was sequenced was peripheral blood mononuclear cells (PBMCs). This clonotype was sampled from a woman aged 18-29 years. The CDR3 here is CASSSGGRSSYNEQFF. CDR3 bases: TGTGCCAGCAGCTCTGGGGGGCGGAGCTCCTACAATGAGCAGTTCTTC.